The T cell receptor (beta chain) described here comes from a study of blood T cell repertoires in COVID-19. Study context: T cells, B-cell-depleted T cells, or PBMCs supplied cDNA or gDNA.

This clone has more than one count but fewer than ten. Authors' methods: Estimated nucleated cell counts came from reference gene primer amplification. Measured with immunoSEQ multiplex PCR; TCRdb has only the in-frame clones, and not every one. The DNA gave D and trimming, while V, J and clone size come from that table. Of tens of thousands of clones in the sample, roughly 75% were seen once. The germline gives CDR1 LNHDA, CDR2 SQIVND (reference sequence). The CDR3 has 14 amino acids. The junction had 5 bases not matched to a gene; V was cut back by 4 bases and J by 5 bases. The chain employs TRBV19 and TRBJ2-5; 9 nucleotides match TRBD2. This TCR came from a man aged 65 to 79 with acute or convalescent COVID-19. Sequenced material: peripheral blood. This CDR3 is CASSTREGGETQYF. The CDR3 coding sequence is TGTGCCAGTAGTACGCGGGAGGGGGGGGAGACCCAGTACTTC.